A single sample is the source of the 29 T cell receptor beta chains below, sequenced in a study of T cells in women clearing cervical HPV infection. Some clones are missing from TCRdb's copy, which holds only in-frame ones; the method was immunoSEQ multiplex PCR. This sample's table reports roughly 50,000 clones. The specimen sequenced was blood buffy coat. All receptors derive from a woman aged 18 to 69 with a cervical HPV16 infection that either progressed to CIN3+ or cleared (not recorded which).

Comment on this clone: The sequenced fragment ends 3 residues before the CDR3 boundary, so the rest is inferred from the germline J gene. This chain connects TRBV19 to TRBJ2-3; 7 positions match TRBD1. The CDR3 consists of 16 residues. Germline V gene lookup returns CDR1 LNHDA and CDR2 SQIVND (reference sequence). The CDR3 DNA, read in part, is TGTGCCAGCCCCAGAACTCCCAGGGGGTACCAAGAGACG. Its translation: CASPRTPRGYQET. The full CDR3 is CASPRTPRGYQETQYF.

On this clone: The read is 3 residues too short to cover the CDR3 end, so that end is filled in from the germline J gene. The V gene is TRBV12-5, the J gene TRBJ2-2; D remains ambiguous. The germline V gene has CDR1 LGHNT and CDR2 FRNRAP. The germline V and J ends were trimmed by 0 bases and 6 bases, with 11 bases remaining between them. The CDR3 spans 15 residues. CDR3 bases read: TGTGCTAGTGGTTTGGTGTGGCGCGGCGCCGGGGAG. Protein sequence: CASGLVWRGAGE. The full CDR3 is CASGLVWRGAGELFF.

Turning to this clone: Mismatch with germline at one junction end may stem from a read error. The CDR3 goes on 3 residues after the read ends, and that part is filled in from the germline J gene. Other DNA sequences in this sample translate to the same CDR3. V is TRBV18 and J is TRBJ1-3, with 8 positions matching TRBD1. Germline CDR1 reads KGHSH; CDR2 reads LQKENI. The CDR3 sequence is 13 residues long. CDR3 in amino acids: CASSRGQENTIYF. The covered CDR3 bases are TGTGCCAGCTCACGGGGACAGGAAAACACG.

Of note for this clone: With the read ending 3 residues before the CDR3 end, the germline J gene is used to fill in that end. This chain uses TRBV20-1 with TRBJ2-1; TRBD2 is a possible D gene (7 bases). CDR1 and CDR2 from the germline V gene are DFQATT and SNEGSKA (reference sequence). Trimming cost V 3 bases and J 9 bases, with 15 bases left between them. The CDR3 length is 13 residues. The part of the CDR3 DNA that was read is TGCAGTGCTAGTAGGGGGGGCCTAAGTGAG. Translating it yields CSASRGGLSE. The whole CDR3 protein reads CSASRGGLSEQFF.

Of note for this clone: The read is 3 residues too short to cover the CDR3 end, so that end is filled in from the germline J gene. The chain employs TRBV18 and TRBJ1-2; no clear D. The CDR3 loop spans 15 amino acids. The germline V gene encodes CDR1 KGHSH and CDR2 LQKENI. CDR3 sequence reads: CASSPTSEKYYDYTF. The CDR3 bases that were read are TGTGCCAGCTCACCGACTAGCGAAAAATACTACGAC.

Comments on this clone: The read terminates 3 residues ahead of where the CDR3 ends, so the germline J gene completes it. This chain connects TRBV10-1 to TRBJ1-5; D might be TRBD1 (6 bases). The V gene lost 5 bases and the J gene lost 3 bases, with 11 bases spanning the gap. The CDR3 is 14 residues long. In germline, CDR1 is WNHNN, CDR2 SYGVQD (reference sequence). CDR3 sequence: CASSPTGLNQPQHF. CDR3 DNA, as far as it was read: TGCGCCAGCAGTCCTACAGGGCTCAATCAGCCC.

CDR3 amino acids: CASSLGQGSEQFF. Incomplete CDR3 DNA: TGTGCCAGCAGCTTAGGACAGGGAAGTGAG. The chain combines TRBV11-3 with TRBJ2-1, with 7 positions matching TRBD1. The read ends 3 residues before the CDR3 terminus; that terminus is restored from the germline J gene. The CDR3 has 13 amino acids. The junction had 3 bases not matched to a gene; V was cut back by 1 base and J by 9 bases. Germline loops: CDR1 SGHNT, CDR2 YENEEA.

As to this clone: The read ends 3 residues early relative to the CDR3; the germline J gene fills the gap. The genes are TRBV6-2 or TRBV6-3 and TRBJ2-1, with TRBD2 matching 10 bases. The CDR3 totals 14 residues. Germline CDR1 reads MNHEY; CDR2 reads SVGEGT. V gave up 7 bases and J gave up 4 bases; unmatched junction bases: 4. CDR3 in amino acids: CASKRLAGYNEQFF. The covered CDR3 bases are TGTGCCAGCAAGCGACTAGCGGGTTACAATGAG.

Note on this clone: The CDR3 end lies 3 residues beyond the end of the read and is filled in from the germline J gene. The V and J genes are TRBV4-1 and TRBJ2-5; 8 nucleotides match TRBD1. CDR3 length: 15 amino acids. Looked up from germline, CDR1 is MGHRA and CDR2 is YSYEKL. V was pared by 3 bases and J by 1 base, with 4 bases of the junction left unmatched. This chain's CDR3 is CASSHWTGSQETQYF. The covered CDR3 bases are TGCGCCAGCAGCCACTGGACAGGGTCCCAAGAGACC.

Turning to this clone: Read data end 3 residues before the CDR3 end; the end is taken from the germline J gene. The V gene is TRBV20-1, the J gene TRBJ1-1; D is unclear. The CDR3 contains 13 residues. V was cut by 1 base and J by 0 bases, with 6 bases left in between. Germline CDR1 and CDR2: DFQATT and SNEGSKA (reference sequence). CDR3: CSARGAMNTEAFF. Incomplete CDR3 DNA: TGCAGTGCTAGAGGCGCCATGAACACTGAA.

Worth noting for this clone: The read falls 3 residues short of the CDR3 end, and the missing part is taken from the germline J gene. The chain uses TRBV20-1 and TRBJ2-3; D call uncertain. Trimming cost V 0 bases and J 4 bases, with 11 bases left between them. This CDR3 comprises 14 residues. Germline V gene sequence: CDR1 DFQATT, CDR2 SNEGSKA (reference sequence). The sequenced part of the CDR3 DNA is TGCAGTGCTAGAGACCCTCCTGCGCCAGATACG. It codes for CSARDPPAPDT. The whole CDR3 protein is CSARDPPAPDTQYF.

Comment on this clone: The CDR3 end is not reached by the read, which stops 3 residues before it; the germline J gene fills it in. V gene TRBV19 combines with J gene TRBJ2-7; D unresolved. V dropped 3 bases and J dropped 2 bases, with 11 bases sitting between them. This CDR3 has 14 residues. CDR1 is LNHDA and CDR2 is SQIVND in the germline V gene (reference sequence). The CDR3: CASSINVTPYEQYF. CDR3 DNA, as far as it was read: TGTGCCAGTAGTATTAACGTCACTCCCTACGAG.

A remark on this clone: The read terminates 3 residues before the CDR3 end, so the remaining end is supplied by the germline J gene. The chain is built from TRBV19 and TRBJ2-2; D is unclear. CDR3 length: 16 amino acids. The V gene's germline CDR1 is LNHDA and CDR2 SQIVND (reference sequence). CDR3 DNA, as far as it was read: TGTGCCAGTAGTCCCTCCCCGGCTGCAACTAATGAAAAG. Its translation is CASSPSPAATNEK. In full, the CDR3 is CASSPSPAATNEKLFF.

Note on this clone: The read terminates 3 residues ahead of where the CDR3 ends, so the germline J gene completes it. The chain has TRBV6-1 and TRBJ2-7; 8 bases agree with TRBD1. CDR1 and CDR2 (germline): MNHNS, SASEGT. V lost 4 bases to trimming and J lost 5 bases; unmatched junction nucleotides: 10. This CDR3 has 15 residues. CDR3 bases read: TGTGCCAGCAGTGTTTTAACAGGGGGAAGAAACGAG. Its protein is CASSVLTGGRNE. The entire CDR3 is CASSVLTGGRNEQYF.

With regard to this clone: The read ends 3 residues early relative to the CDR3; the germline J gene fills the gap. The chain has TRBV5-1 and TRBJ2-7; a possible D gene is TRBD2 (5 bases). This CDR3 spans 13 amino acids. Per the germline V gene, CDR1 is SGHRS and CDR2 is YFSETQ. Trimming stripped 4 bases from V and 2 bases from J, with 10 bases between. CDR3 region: CASSVLATYEQYF. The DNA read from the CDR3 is TGCGCCAGCAGCGTCCTAGCTACCTACGAG.

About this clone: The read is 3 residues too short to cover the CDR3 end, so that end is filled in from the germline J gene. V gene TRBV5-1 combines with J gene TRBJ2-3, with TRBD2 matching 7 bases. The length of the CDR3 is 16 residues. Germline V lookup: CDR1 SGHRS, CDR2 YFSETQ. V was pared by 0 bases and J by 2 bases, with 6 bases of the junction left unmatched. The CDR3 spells CASSLEASGITDTQYF. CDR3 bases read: TGCGCCAGCAGCTTGGAAGCTAGCGGTATCACAGATACG.

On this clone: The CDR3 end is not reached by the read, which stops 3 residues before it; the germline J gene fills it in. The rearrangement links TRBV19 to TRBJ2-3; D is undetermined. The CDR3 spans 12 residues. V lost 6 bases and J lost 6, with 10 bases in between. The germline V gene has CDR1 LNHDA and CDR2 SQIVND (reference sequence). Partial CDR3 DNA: TGTGCCAGTAGACCAGACTCCGATACG. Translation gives CASRPDSDT. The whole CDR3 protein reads CASRPDSDTQYF.

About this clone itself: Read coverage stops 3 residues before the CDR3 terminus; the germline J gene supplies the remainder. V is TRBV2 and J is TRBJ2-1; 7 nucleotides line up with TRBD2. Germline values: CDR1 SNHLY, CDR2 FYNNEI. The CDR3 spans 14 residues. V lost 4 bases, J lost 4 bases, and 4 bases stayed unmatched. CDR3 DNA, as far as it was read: TGTGCCAGCAGTGTCTCGCGGGAGTACAATGAG. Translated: CASSVSREYNE. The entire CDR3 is CASSVSREYNEQFF.

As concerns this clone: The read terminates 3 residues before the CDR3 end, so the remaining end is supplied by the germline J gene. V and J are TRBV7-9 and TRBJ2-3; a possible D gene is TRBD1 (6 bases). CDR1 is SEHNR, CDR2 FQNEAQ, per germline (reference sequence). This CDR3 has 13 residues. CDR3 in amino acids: CASSPRGQETQYF. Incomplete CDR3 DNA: TGTGCCAGCAGCCCCAGGGGACAAGAGACG.

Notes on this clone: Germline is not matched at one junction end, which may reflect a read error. The part of the CDR3 DNA that was read is TGCGCCAGCAGCCAAGGTAGCGGATCCTCCTACGAG. It translates to CASSQGSGSSYE. The entire CDR3 protein reads CASSQGSGSSYEQYF. The chain employs TRBV4-2 and TRBJ2-7, with D possibly matching TRBD2 (6 bases). The CDR3 is cut off 3 residues early in the read; its end comes from the germline J gene. Germline lookup yields CDR1 LGHNA and CDR2 YNFKEQ. The CDR3 is made up of 15 amino acids.

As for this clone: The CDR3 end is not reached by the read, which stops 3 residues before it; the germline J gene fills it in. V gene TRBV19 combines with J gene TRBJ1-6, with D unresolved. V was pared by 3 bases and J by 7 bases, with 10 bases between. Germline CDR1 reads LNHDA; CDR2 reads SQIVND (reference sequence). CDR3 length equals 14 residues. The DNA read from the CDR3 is TGTGCCAGTAGTATGGCAACGCCGAATTCACCC. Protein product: CASSMATPNSP. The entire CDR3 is CASSMATPNSPLHF.

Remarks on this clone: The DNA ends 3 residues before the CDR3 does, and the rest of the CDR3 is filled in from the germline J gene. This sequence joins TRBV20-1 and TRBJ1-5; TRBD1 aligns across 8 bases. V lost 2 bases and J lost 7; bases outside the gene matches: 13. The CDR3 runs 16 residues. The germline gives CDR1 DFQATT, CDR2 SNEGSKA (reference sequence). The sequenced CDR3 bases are TGCAGTGCTAGATCTCGGACAGGGCCGGGCGGCCAGCCC. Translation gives CSARSRTGPGGQP. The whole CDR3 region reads CSARSRTGPGGQPQHF.

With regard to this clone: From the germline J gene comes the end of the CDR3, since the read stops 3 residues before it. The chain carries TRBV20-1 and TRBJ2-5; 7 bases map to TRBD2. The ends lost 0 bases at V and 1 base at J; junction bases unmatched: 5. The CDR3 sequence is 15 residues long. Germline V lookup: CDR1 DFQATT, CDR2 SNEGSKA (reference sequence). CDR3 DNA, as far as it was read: TGCAGTGCTAGAGATCCTAGCGGAGCCCAAGAGACC. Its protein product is CSARDPSGAQET. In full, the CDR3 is CSARDPSGAQETQYF.

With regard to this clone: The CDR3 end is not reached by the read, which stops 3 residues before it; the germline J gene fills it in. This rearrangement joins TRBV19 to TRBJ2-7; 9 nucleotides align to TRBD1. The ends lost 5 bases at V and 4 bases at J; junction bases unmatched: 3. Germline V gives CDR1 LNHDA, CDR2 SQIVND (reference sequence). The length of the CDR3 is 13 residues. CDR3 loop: CASSQQGAYEQYF. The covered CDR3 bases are TGTGCCAGTAGTCAACAGGGGGCTTACGAG.

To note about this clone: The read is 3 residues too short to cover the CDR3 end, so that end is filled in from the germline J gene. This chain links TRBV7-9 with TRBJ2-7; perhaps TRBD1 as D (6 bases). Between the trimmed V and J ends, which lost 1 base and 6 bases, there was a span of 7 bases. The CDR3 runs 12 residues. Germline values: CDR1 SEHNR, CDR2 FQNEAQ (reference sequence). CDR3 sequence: CASSLGGGEQYF. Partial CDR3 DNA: TGTGCCAGCAGCTTAGGAGGGGGCGAG.

CDR3 bases read: TGTGCCCACCGGGACAGGGACTACGAG. Translating it yields CAHRDRDYE. The CDR3 reads in full as CAHRDRDYEQYF. This chain links TRBV30 with TRBJ2-7; 9 nucleotides line up with TRBD1. The read terminates 3 residues before the CDR3 end, so the remaining end is supplied by the germline J gene. Germline trimming cut 8 bases from V and 3 bases from J; bases unmatched to any gene: 5. This CDR3 is built from 12 residues. Germline V gene sequence: CDR1 GTSNPN, CDR2 SVGIG (reference sequence).

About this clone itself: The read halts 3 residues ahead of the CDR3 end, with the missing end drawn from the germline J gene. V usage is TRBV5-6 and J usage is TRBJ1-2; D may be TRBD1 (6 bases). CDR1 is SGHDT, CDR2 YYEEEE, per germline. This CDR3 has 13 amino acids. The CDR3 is CASSLDTGIGYTF. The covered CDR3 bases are TGTGCCAGCAGCTTGGACACAGGGATAGGC.

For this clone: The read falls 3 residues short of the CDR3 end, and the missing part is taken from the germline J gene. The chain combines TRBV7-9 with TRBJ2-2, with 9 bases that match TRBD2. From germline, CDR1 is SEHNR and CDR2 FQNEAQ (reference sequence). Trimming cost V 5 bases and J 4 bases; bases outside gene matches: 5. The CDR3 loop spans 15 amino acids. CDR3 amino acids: CASSTGLAGTGELFF. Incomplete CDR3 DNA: TGTGCCAGCAGCACGGGACTAGCCGGCACCGGGGAG.

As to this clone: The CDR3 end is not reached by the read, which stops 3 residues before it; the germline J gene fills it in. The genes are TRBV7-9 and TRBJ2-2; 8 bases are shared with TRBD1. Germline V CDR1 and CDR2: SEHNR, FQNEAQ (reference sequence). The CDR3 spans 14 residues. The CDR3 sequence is CASSSSGGWEKLFF. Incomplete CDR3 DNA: TGTGCCAGCAGCTCCTCAGGGGGCTGGGAAAAG.